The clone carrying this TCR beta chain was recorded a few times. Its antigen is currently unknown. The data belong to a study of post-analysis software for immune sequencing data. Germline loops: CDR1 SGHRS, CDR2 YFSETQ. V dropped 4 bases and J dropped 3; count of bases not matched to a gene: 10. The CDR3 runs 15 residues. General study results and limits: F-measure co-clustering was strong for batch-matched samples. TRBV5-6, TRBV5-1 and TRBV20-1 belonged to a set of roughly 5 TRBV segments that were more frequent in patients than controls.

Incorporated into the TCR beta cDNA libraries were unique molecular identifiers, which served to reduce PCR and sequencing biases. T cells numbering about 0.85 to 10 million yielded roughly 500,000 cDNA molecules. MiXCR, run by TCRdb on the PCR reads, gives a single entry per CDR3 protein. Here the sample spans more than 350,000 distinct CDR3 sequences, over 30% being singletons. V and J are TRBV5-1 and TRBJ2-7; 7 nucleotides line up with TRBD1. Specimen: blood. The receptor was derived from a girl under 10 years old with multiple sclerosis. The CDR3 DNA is TGCGCCAGCAGCATCGGGACAGCGATTTACTACGAGCAGTACTTC. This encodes CASSIGTAIYYEQYF.